The clone carrying this T cell receptor (beta chain) was observed at least ten times. This record belongs to a study of neurological immune-mediated disorders. TCRdb fed the 5' RACE reads into MiXCR, producing one record per CDR3 protein. The data hold some 33,000 distinct CDR3 sequences, with roughly 1.6% observed a single time. The germline CDR1 and CDR2 sequences are LNHNV and YYDKDF (reference sequence). With 4 bases removed from V and 0 bases from J, the gap between germline ends came to 5 bases. The CDR3 sequence is 13 residues long. The source is a woman aged 25-40 years with multiple sclerosis. Sequences were obtained from PBMCs. The J gene is TRBJ2-3, the V gene TRBV15; D not resolved. CDR3 loop: CATSIRSTDTQYF. The CDR3, as DNA: TGTGCCACCAGCATCCGGAGCACAGATACGCAGTATTTT.